The T cell receptor (beta chain) described here comes from a study of T cells in Graves' hyperthyroidism and ophthalmopathy (dated by TCRdb to the late 2010s). Looking at the study overall: Peripheral blood was collected at initial diagnosis, before any treatment. For training and testing, the 80 to 100 patients in the discovery cohort were randomly divided in a 7:3 ratio. According to the paper, TCR Vbeta CDR3 sequencing was carried out on approximately 140 peripheral blood samples, which came from 40 to 45 ophthalmopathy, under 85 hyperthyroidism and about 17 progressor patients. Once sampling was done, hyperthyroidism patients were given methimazole at a starting dose of 30 mg daily, whereas ophthalmopathy patients were given high-dose intravenous methylprednisolone. Whether ophthalmopathy could be predicted prospectively was tested in an independent validation cohort made up of fewer than 20 hyperthyroidism patients plus 17 patients who later progressed to ophthalmopathy. Thyroid tissue and blood T-cell repertoires from six Graves' hyperthyroidism patients were also compared in the study. TCR V-J signatures able to tell the groups apart were searched for in a discovery cohort of 90 to 100 patients, of whom over 40 had Graves' ophthalmopathy and around 57 had stable Graves' hyperthyroidism. The paper's findings and limits, for the study overall: No statistical method was used to set the sample size in advance, and investigators knew the group allocation. Most expanded thyroid clonotypes (frequency above 0.001) were also found in blood, which suggests that blood repertoires may mirror thyroid immune responses. In validation, progression to ophthalmopathy was predicted by the model with 70.59% sensitivity and approximately 78% specificity, a median of about 6 months before onset. Ophthalmopathy was separated from stable hyperthyroidism by a 13 V-J signature model, with just over 85% sensitivity and roughly 81% specificity obtained in cross-validation and 80%/75% obtained in testing.

Amplification of TCR beta CDR3 regions was carried out from RNA transcripts. The TCR CDR3 was subjected to a first round of RT-PCR using the HTBI primer set and the Qiagen OneStep RT-PCR kit. The libraries were constructed in a second round of multiplex PCR and then size-selected and purified. The libraries were sequenced on an Illumina HiSeq2000 using paired-end 100 bp reads. As for the authors' bioinformatics: SOAPnuke was used to process the raw data, with reads discarded if the reads contained adapters or uncalled bases, had a mean Phred below 15, or lacked an exact constant-primer or identifier match. High-quality paired reads were merged with COPE v1.2.5, and unique nucleotide sequences were defined as clonotypes. Clonotypes were aligned to IMGT TRBV, TRBD and TRBJ reference segments using MiTCR v1.1. Only V-J combinations with frequency above 0.0001, covering about 99% of repertoires, were analysed. A TCS score was defined as the ratio between F50 (clonal expansion) and ExV (chaos), using BLOSUM62-based TCRdist between CDR3 peptides within each V-J. Welch's t-statistics and random forest reduced several hundred V-J features to around 14, which were used in a naive Bayes classifier (R e1071). The similarity between thyroid and blood repertoires was quantified using the Morisita-Horn index. The raw public reads went through TCRdb reprocessing: fastp at Q25, MiXCR clone calling, in-frame beta chains kept. Records with the same CDR3 protein are collapsed into one entry carrying the most frequent genes and DNA. TCRdb, not the authors, supplied the V and J calls. Within this sample are 600,000 to 700,000 distinct CDR3 sequences, with approximately 14% of them counted one time only. Clones ranked in the top ten supply approximately 4.2% of the sample.

In the ophthalmopathy patients, disease was moderately to severely active, with a Clinical Activity Score of 3 or more, a NOSPECS grade of 4 or more, and a duration of less than 3 months. The study excluded patients with uncontrolled infections, other autoimmune diseases, pregnancy or lactation. Diagnoses relied on clinical symptoms, serum thyroxine and TRAb, thyroid ultrasound and orbital computed tomography. PBMCs were separated from roughly 10 ml of fresh peripheral blood using Ficoll-Paque density gradient centrifugation. Total RNA was extracted with Trizol reagent, and quality was checked on an Agilent 2100 Bioanalyzer. CDR1 and CDR2, looked up from the germline V gene, are ENHRY and SYGVKD. Spanning cysteine to phenylalanine, the CDR3 consists of 14 amino acids. Only the CDR3 portion is preserved as DNA: 42 bases, with reading frame beginning at the first base. A distance of 11 bases separates the germline ends of V and J, which lose 6 bases and 0 bases respectively.

This clonotype was counted at least ten times. The clone's antigen remains unknown. No much larger clonotype is one base removed from it; base qualities were not supplied. The receptor was derived from a middle-aged woman with Graves' ophthalmopathy. The sample comprised blood. The rearrangement joined TRBV10-3 to TRBJ2-5; the D gene cannot be resolved beyond TRBD1 or TRBD2, each matching 5 bases. The bases are TGTGCCATCAGGGGGGACGGGTACCAAGAGACCCAGTACTTC. Its translation is CAIRGDGYQETQYF.